A single sample gave rise to the 17 T cell receptor beta chains below, sequenced in a study of T-cell reconstitution after alpha-beta-depleted transplantation in children. Preparation of the TCRbeta library was carried out with unique molecular identifiers. Via MiXCR, TCRdb re-called the PCR reads, giving one row per CDR3 protein. Of 600,000 to 700,000 distinct CDR3 sequences listed, approximately 16% are singletons. The source material was PBMCs from the stem cell graft donor, sampled from the stem cell graft. The receptors were gathered from a human donor who donated a stem cell graft to a child with acute myeloid leukemia.

This clonotype was found many times. The chain combines TRBV10-3 with TRBJ2-7, with a weak D call TRBD1 (5 bases). This CDR3 is built from 14 residues. V gave up 3 bases and J gave up 0 bases, with 9 bases separating them. Looked up from germline, CDR1 is ENHRY and CDR2 is SYGVKD. The chain's CDR3 is CAISEAGYSYEQYV. As DNA, the CDR3 is TGTGCCATCAGTGAAGCAGGGTACTCCTACGAGCAGTACGTC.

The genes are TRBV29-1 and TRBJ2-1, with TRBD2 matching over 10 bases. The CDR3 loop spans 18 amino acids. V lost 0 bases and J lost 6; bases outside the gene matches: 14. The germline gives CDR1 SQVTM, CDR2 ANQGSEA. CDR3 nucleotides: TGCAGCGTTGAAGATCGGTCCCAGCGGGGGGGTAGGGGCAATGAGCAGTTCTTC. It is translated as CSVEDRSQRGGRGNEQFF.

This clonotype was seen at least ten times. The chain employs TRBV20-1 and TRBJ2-7; D possibly matches TRBD1 or TRBD2 (5 bases each). The germline V gene encodes CDR1 DFQATT and CDR2 SNEGSKA (reference sequence). CDR3 size: 16 residues. V was pared by 4 bases and J by 2 bases, with 21 bases between. The CDR3 sequence is CSATKRDAKNPYEQYF. DNA for the CDR3: TGCAGTGCTACGAAACGGGACGCCAAGAACCCCTACGAGCAGTACTTC.

The table lists this clonotype with many counts. The rearrangement links TRBV20-1 to TRBJ2-1; 10 nucleotides line up with TRBD2. Trimming cost V 6 bases and J 6 bases; bases outside gene matches: 14. In germline, CDR1 is DFQATT, CDR2 SNEGSKA (reference sequence). This CDR3 spans 16 amino acids. In DNA form, the CDR3 reads TGCAGTGCCCTCCCGACGGGACTAGCGTGGTCCAATGAGCAGTTCTTC. Its protein product is CSALPTGLAWSNEQFF.

This clonotype was recorded at least ten times. This rearrangement joins TRBV11-2 to TRBJ2-5; no firm D call. Germline CDR1 reads SGHAT; CDR2 reads FQNNGV. The V gene lost 3 bases and the J gene lost 4 bases, with 6 bases spanning the gap. The CDR3 is 12 amino acids. Here the CDR3 DNA reads TGTGCCAGCAGCTTTGAGAGAGAGACCCAGTACTTC. Amino acids: CASSFERETQYF.

This clonotype has only a few counts. The chain combines TRBV7-8 with TRBJ1-2; tentative D call: TRBD1 (5 bases). The CDR3 loop spans 13 amino acids. Trimming shortened V by 8 bases and J by 6 bases, and 16 bases separated the two germline ends. Germline CDR1 and CDR2: SGHVS and FQNEAQ. The CDR3 nucleotides read TGTGCCAGCGGTGGGCGGAGGGGCGATGGCTACACCTTC. Its translation: CASGGRRGDGYTF.

This clonotype was observed at least ten times. The rearrangement links TRBV12-3 or TRBV12-4 to TRBJ2-1, with 9 bases identical to TRBD1. The CDR3 consists of 16 residues. J gave up 4 bases and V 2 bases, and 6 bases lay outside the gene matches. In nucleotides, the CDR3 is TGTGCCAGCAGTTTACTTACAGGGGGCTTGTACAATGAGCAGTTCTTC. Encoded protein: CASSLLTGGLYNEQFF.

There are a few counts of this clonotype. The chain joins TRBV11-2 to TRBJ2-5, with TRBD1 as a possible D gene (5 bases). Per the germline V gene, CDR1 is SGHAT and CDR2 is FQNNGV. The CDR3 runs to 14 residues. Trimming took 2 bases from V and 1 from J, leaving 8 bases between them. The CDR3 nucleotides read TGTGCCAGCAGCTTACAGGGTGTCCAAGAGACCCAGTACTTC. This codes for CASSLQGVQETQYF.

The sample holds a few counts of this clonotype. The rearrangement uses TRBV28 and TRBJ1-2; D not certain. The V and J ends lost 5 bases and 3 bases respectively, with 7 bases between them. This CDR3 comprises 12 residues. Germline loops: CDR1 MDHEN, CDR2 SYDVKM. The CDR3 loop is CASSITYYGYTF. CDR3 DNA sequence: TGTGCCAGCAGTATCACGTACTATGGCTACACCTTC.

This clonotype was detected many times. This chain links TRBV29-1 with TRBJ2-1, with TRBD2 matching over 9 bases. Trimming at V came to 8 bases and at J to 0 bases, leaving 8 bases not matched to a gene. CDR1 is SQVTM and CDR2 is ANQGSEA in the germline V gene. The CDR3 is made up of 15 amino acids. The CDR3 sequence is CSTSEAGGSYNEQFF. The CDR3 DNA is TGCAGCACCTCCGAAGCGGGGGGCTCCTACAATGAGCAGTTCTTC.

The chain couples TRBV12-3 or TRBV12-4 to TRBJ2-3; the D is unclear. Trimming cost V 6 bases and J 6 bases, with 22 bases left between them. The CDR3 totals 16 residues. The CDR3 bases are TGTGCCAGCAGCTTCTTGAACGGTAGTCTGGAGGATACGCAGTATTTT. As protein: CASSFLNGSLEDTQYF.

In its sample, this clonotype was seen many times. The chain couples TRBV7-2 to TRBJ2-1, with D perhaps TRBD1 or TRBD2 (5 bases each). Trimming cost V 5 bases and J 6 bases, with 11 bases left between them. There are 13 residues in the CDR3. Germline CDR1 SGHTA, CDR2 FQGNSA. The CDR3 DNA reads TGTGCCAGCAGCAAGGGACCCACCAATGAGCAGTTCTTC. Its protein is CASSKGPTNEQFF.

This clonotype was seen ten or more times. The CDR3 spells CASSQEPSTDTQYF. In DNA, the CDR3 is TGTGCCAGCAGCCAGGAGCCGAGCACAGATACGCAGTATTTT. The J gene is TRBJ2-3, the V gene TRBV4-2; D call uncertain. V lost 3 bases and J lost 0, with 7 bases in between. Germline V gives CDR1 LGHNA, CDR2 YNFKEQ. The CDR3 has 14 amino acids.

At least ten counts were recorded for this clonotype. The V and J genes are TRBV20-1 and TRBJ2-3; no clear D. From germline, CDR1 is DFQATT and CDR2 SNEGSKA (reference sequence). V lost 7 bases and J 2 bases, leaving 4 bases between the germline ends. The CDR3 extends over 10 amino acids. Written as DNA, the CDR3 is TGCAGTGTCTACACAGATACGCAGTATTTT. Translating it yields CSVYTDTQYF.

This clonotype came up many times. This chain joins TRBV12-3 or TRBV12-4 and TRBJ2-1; 7 bases are a match to TRBD2. The ends lost 6 bases at V and 5 bases at J; junction bases unmatched: 10. The CDR3 loop spans 15 amino acids. CDR3 DNA: TGTGCCAGCAGGGGTGCGGGGGTAAGGGACAATGAGCAGTTCTTC. Protein: CASRGAGVRDNEQFF.

The chain couples TRBV4-3 to TRBJ2-2; 11 bases align to TRBD1. The CDR3 sequence is 17 residues long. The V segment lost 2 bases and the J segment 6 bases; nucleotides outside the gene matches: 8. From germline, CDR1 is LGHNA and CDR2 YSLEER. The CDR3 DNA reads TGCGCCAGCAGCCAAAAGGCTCGGGGACAGGGGGCCGGGGAGCTGTTTTTT. This sequence encodes CASSQKARGQGAGELFF.

In this sample, this clonotype turned up a few times. The chain carries TRBV7-9 and TRBJ2-2; 8 bases map to TRBD1. With 11 bases clipped from V and 6 bases from J, the junction kept 14 bases outside the gene matches. The V gene's germline CDR1 is SEHNR and CDR2 FQNEAQ (reference sequence). The CDR3 has 15 amino acids. The CDR3 sequence is CAVPSGGAVAGELFF. CDR3 in DNA: TGTGCCGTACCGTCAGGGGGCGCGGTGGCCGGGGAGCTGTTTTTT.